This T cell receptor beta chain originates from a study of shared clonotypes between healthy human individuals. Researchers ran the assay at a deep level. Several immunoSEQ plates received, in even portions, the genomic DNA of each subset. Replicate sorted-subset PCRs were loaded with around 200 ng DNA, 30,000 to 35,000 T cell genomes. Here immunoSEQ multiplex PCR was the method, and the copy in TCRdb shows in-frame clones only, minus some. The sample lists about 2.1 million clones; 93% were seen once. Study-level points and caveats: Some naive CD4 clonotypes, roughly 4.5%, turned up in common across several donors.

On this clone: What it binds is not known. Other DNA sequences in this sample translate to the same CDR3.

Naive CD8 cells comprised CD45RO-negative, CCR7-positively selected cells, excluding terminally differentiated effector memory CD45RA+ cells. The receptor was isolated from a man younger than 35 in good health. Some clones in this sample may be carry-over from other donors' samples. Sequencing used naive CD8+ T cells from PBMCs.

Here the CDR3 DNA reads TGTGCCAGCAGTTTATCTGGGACAGGAAATCAGCCCCAGCATTTT. It translates to CASSLSGTGNQPQHF. The chain recombines TRBV27 with TRBJ1-5; 8 nucleotides agree with TRBD1. The CDR3 contains 15 residues. Germline loops: CDR1 MNHEY, CDR2 SMNVEV (reference sequence). J gave up 4 bases and V 0 bases, and 2 bases lay outside the gene matches.